This T cell receptor beta chain comes out of a study of T cell clonotyping in hematopoietic cell transplantation. The time point here: recipient sample about 28 days before transplant, after cytoreduction. Germline values: CDR1 SGDLS, CDR2 YYNGEE. The CDR3 totals 15 residues. V lost 0 bases and J lost 1, with 8 bases in between. The table came from immunoSEQ multiplex PCR; TCRdb's copy has only in-frame clones and leaves some out. The sample includes 5,000 to 7,000 clones, 70% to 90% of them seen just once. The sequencing here drew on peripheral blood mononuclear cells, taken before stem cell transplant. The source is a man aged 55 to 70 with acute myeloid leukemia. Some clones in this sample may be carry-over from other donors' samples. V and J are TRBV9 and TRBJ2-1; TRBD1 might be the D (6 bases). In DNA form, the CDR3 reads TGTGCCAGCAGCGTAGGCACAGGGTCCTACAATGAGCAGTTCTTC. This sequence encodes CASSVGTGSYNEQFF. The full variable domain, its missing parts supplied by reference TRBV9 and TRBJ2-1, is DSGVTQTPKHLITATGQRVTLRCSPRSGDLSVYWYQQSLDQGLQFLIQYYNGEERAKGNILERFSAQQFPDLHSELNLSSLELGDSALYFCASSVGTGSYNEQFFGPGTRLTVL.